This TCR beta chain derives from a study of blood T cells in healthy people across ages. This clonotype has just a few counts. Its specificity is unknown. Germline V gene sequence: CDR1 MNHEY, CDR2 SVGAGI. Trimming pared 2 bases from V and 0 bases from J, leaving 11 bases between. The CDR3 contains 17 residues. General study points: With age, beta diversity per million T cells declined roughly linearly, significantly by about 37.

Extracted total RNA amounted to at least 5.5 micrograms for each sample. A J-beta primer mix and a sample-barcoded 5' primer were used in a second PCR of roughly 6 to 11 cycles. Each cDNA molecule was tagged by a template-switch adaptor with 12 random nucleotides. All samples gave at least 2.5 million CDR3-containing paired-end reads. TCRdb reprocessed the 5' RACE reads with MiXCR, giving one entry per CDR3 protein. In the table there are approximately 670,000 distinct CDR3 sequences, around 43% of which are singletons. This receptor was obtained from a man at least 80 years old in good health. This chain joins TRBV6-5 and TRBJ2-6; maybe TRBD1 (5 bases). Input material: blood. CDR3: CASSYVGRYSGANVLTF. CDR3 sequence (DNA): TGTGCCAGCAGTTACGTGGGGCGTTACTCTGGGGCCAACGTCCTGACTTTC.